Listed below are T cell receptor beta chains from one sample, sequenced in a study of blood T cell repertoires in COVID-19. Data came from immunoSEQ multiplex PCR; TCRdb stores just in-frame clones and leaves some out. This table holds 400,000 to 450,000 clones, 86% found once. Material for sequencing was peripheral blood. All receptors come from a woman younger than 45 with active or convalescent COVID-19. Each CDR3 is given with its conserved first and last residue. The D gene is left open where the match is weak. Clone size is given for some rows only: seen once, a few or many times, or a class if the clone is expanded.

D | J | V | size | DNA | CDR3
- | TRBJ1-5 | TRBV5-5 | - | TGTGCCAGCAGCTTGGTGGCAGGGGAATCAAATCAGCCCCAGCATTTT | CASSLVAGESNQPQHF
TRBD1 | TRBJ2-7 | TRBV18 | - | TGTGCCAGCTCACCTCGGGGACAGACCTACGAGCAGTACTTC | CASSPRGQTYEQYF
TRBD1 | TRBJ1-5 | TRBV3-1/TRBV3-2 | - | TGTGCCAGCAGCTTCCGGACAGGGTCTCAGCCCCAGCATTTT | CASSFRTGSQPQHF
TRBD2 | TRBJ2-1 | TRBV6-5 | - | TGTGCCAGCAGGGGACTAGCGGGGAATGAGCAGTTCTTC | CASRGLAGNEQFF
TRBD1 | TRBJ2-3 | TRBV19 | once | TGTGCCAGTAGGGGATTGGGACAGGGTAGCACAGATACGCAGTATTTT | CASRGLGQGSTDTQYF
TRBD2 | TRBJ2-3 | TRBV13 | few | TGTGCCAGCAGCTTACGTGGGACTAGCGGGGGGGCCATGACGGGTACGCAGTATTTT | CASSLRGTSGGAMTGTQYF
TRBD1 | TRBJ2-3 | TRBV11-2 | - | TGTGCCAGCAGCTTAGGCAGGGGGCAGGGTTTGGCGACAGATACGCAGTATTTT | CASSLGRGQGLATDTQYF
- | TRBJ2-3 | TRBV5-1 | - | TGCGCCAGCAGCTTTCTCCGAGACAGGTTTCGTTCCACAGATACGCAGTATTTT | CASSFLRDRFRSTDTQYF
- | TRBJ1-5 | TRBV19 | - | TGTGCCAGTAGTATTCAGGGGCCGGTAGTCGCGCCCCAGCATTTT | CASSIQGPVVAPQHF
- | TRBJ2-6 | TRBV5-1 | - | TGCGCCAGCAGCGAGACTAGTTCTGGGGCCAACGTCCTGACTTTC | CASSETSSGANVLTF
- | TRBJ2-7 | TRBV5-1 | - | TGCGCCAGCAGCAGCTTGAGCCCAACCTACGAGCAGTACTTC | CASSSLSPTYEQYF
- | TRBJ2-2 | TRBV5-1 | - | TGCGCCAGCAGCCCCGACTACCTCAGGGGCACCGGGGAGCTGTTTTTT | CASSPDYLRGTGELFF
- | TRBJ1-2 | TRBV4-1 | - | TGCGCCAGCAGCTCAGGGCTAAAGGATGGCTACACCTTC | CASSSGLKDGYTF
- | TRBJ1-5 | TRBV28 | - | TGTGCCAGCATCATAGGAGGGCAGGGCGGAAATCAGCCCCAGCATTTT | CASIIGGQGGNQPQHF
- | TRBJ2-7 | TRBV11-2 | - | TGTGCCAGCAGCCGCCTAGGGACACAGAACTACGAGCAGTACTTC | CASSRLGTQNYEQYF
TRBD1 | TRBJ2-7 | TRBV6-6 | - | TGTGCCAGCAGTGCCCCGGACAGGGGCTCCTACGAGCAGTACTTC | CASSAPDRGSYEQYF
- | TRBJ2-3 | TRBV2 | - | TGTGCCAGCAGTTGGAGGCTAAACGGGGGAACCGAAGGCACAGATACGCAGTATTTT | CASSWRLNGGTEGTDTQYF
TRBD1 | TRBJ1-2 | TRBV6-5 | - | TGTGCCAGCAGTTACGACAGGGCCTCTGGCTACACCTTC | CASSYDRASGYTF
- | TRBJ1-1 | TRBV7-9 | - | TGTGCCAGCAGCTTAGAAAGGGGTGGCACTGAAGCTTTCTTT | CASSLERGGTEAFF
TRBD2 | TRBJ2-5 | TRBV5-4 | - | TGTGCCAGCGGGGGGGTCGAAGAGACCCAGTACTTC | CASGGVEETQYF
- | TRBJ1-1 | TRBV10-3 | - | TGTGCCACTACTATGGGGCAGTTCCTCCCGAACACTGAAGCTTTCTTT | CATTMGQFLPNTEAFF
TRBD1 | TRBJ2-2 | TRBV6-6 | - | TGTGCCAGCAGATCAGGGGGCGCGAACACCGGGGAGCTGTTTTTT | CASRSGGANTGELFF
TRBD2 | TRBJ2-3 | TRBV5-1 | - | TGCGCCAGCAGCTGGGGAGCGGGAGGGAACACAGATACGCAGTATTTT | CASSWGAGGNTDTQYF
- | TRBJ1-1 | TRBV6-6 | - | TGTGCCAGCAGTTACCACAAATTCGACAGAAACACTGAAGCTTTCTTT | CASSYHKFDRNTEAFF
- | TRBJ1-1 | TRBV29-1 | - | TGCAGCGTGGGGAGAATGAACACTGAAGCTTTCTTT | CSVGRMNTEAFF
- | TRBJ2-1 | TRBV6-4 | - | TGTGCCAGCAGTGGCCGGGACTACAATGAGCAGTTCTTC | CASSGRDYNEQFF
- | TRBJ1-1 | TRBV6-5 | - | TGTGCCAGCAGTTACGCCGGACAGATTAACACTGAAGCTTTCTTT | CASSYAGQINTEAFF
TRBD1 | TRBJ1-6 | TRBV5-6 | - | TGTGCCAGCAGCTTGGTCGGGACAGGGTTCTCACCCCTCCACTTT | CASSLVGTGFSPLHF
- | TRBJ1-3 | TRBV11-2 | - | TGTGCCAGCAGTCCAGGGGAAGGAAACACCATATATTTT | CASSPGEGNTIYF
- | TRBJ1-3 | TRBV6-5 | - | TGTGCCAGCAGGACCACAGGGCTAGCTGGAAACACCATATATTTT | CASRTTGLAGNTIYF
TRBD1 | TRBJ1-1 | TRBV19 | - | TGTGCCAGTAGTAACCCAAGGGGGCCCACTGAAGCTTTCTTT | CASSNPRGPTEAFF
- | TRBJ1-2 | TRBV5-1 | - | TGCGCCAGCAGCCCCCTATCGGGGGGGAAGTATGGCTACACCTTC | CASSPLSGGKYGYTF
- | TRBJ1-2 | TRBV11-2 | - | TGTGCCAGCAGCTTAGACCCCACGGGAGGCTACACCTTC | CASSLDPTGGYTF
TRBD2 | TRBJ2-7 | TRBV27 | - | TGTGCCAGCACCCGGACTAGCGGGACCGAGCAGTACTTC | CASTRTSGTEQYF
- | TRBJ1-1 | TRBV4-1 | - | TGCGCCAGCAGCCAAGAAAGGGGTTACACTGAAGCTTTCTTT | CASSQERGYTEAFF
TRBD1 | TRBJ1-3 | TRBV5-1 | - | TGCGCCAGCAGCGGATTCCGGGACAGCTCTGGAAACACCATATATTTT | CASSGFRDSSGNTIYF
TRBD2 | TRBJ2-1 | TRBV4-1 | - | TGCGCCAGCAGCCCACTGCGGAGCGGGAGTACAAATGAGCAGTTCTTC | CASSPLRSGSTNEQFF
- | TRBJ2-1 | TRBV12-3/TRBV12-4 | - | TGTGCCAGCAGTTATGCAGTCTACAATGAGCAGTTCTTC | CASSYAVYNEQFF
TRBD1 | TRBJ2-1 | TRBV19 | - | TGTGCCAGTAGTCGGACAGGGGCCTACAATGAGCAGTTCTTC | CASSRTGAYNEQFF
- | TRBJ2-4 | TRBV3-1/TRBV3-2 | - | TGTGCCAGCAGCCCTAATAGCGCGCGAGCCAAAAACATTCAGTACTTC | CASSPNSARAKNIQYF
- | TRBJ1-1 | TRBV7-2 | - | TGTGCCAGCAGTCCTAAAGGAGCGGCTGAAGCTTTCTTT | CASSPKGAAEAFF
- | TRBJ2-3 | TRBV5-5 | - | TGTGCCAGCAGCTGGGGGACTGGAGGGTCAGATACGCAGTATTTT | CASSWGTGGSDTQYF
- | TRBJ2-7 | TRBV11-2 | - | TGTGCCAGCAGCTTAGATGAAATCGGGTACTACGAGCAGTACTTC | CASSLDEIGYYEQYF
- | TRBJ1-1 | TRBV6-5 | - | TGTGCCAGCAGCCACAACCACAGGGTTGAAGCTTTCTTT | CASSHNHRVEAFF
- | TRBJ1-1 | TRBV5-8 | - | TGTGCCAGCAGCCGATATGCAGGGAGGACTGAAGCTTTCTTT | CASSRYAGRTEAFF
- | TRBJ1-2 | TRBV12-5 | - | TGTGCTAGTGGTTTGGCCCGGGGACAATCCTATGGCTACACCTTC | CASGLARGQSYGYTF
TRBD2 | TRBJ2-1 | TRBV5-1 | - | TGCGCCAGCAGCTTGTCCCCTAGCGGGGGGCTGGGATATGAGCAGTTCTTC | CASSLSPSGGLGYEQFF
TRBD1 | TRBJ1-1 | TRBV19 | - | TGTGCCAGTAGACCGGACAGGGGGACTGAAGCTTTCTTT | CASRPDRGTEAFF
TRBD2 | TRBJ2-7 | TRBV4-2 | - | TGTGCCACCGGGACTAGCGGGAGCAGCCCCTACGAGCAGTACTTC | CATGTSGSSPYEQYF
- | TRBJ1-6 | TRBV25-1 | - | TGTGCCAGCCGAGATTTACACGGGAATTCACCCCTCCACTTT | CASRDLHGNSPLHF
- | TRBJ2-1 | TRBV19 | - | TGTGCCAGTAGTATATACGGGGGGCCCTCCTACAATGAGCAGTTCTTC | CASSIYGGPSYNEQFF
- | TRBJ1-2 | TRBV19 | - | TGTGCCAGTAGTATCGGAACACAGGGTATCGTTGGCTACACCTTC | CASSIGTQGIVGYTF
TRBD1 | TRBJ1-5 | TRBV27 | - | TGTGCCAGCAGTCCACTCTCCGGGACAGCCAATCAGCCCCAGCATTTT | CASSPLSGTANQPQHF
TRBD2 | TRBJ2-3 | TRBV5-4 | once | TGTGCCAGCAGCTTGAAACTAGCGGACACAGATACGCAGTATTTT | CASSLKLADTDTQYF
- | TRBJ1-1 | TRBV12-3/TRBV12-4 | - | TGTGCCAGCAGGGCCAGGGAATTTGCTGAAGCTTTCTTT | CASRAREFAEAFF
- | TRBJ1-1 | TRBV11-2 | - | TGTGCCAGCAGCTTAGGAGGTCAAGGCACTGAAGCTTTCTTT | CASSLGGQGTEAFF
- | TRBJ2-4 | TRBV3-1/TRBV3-2 | - | TGTGCCAGCAGCCACATAAAAGAGCTAGCCAAAAACATTCAGTACTTC | CASSHIKELAKNIQYF
- | TRBJ1-1 | TRBV2 | - | TGTGCCAGCAGTGTCTACGCTGAAGCTTTCTTT | CASSVYAEAFF
TRBD1 | TRBJ1-6 | TRBV6-4 | - | TGTGCCAGCAGTGACAGGGGGCAGATTTCACCCCTCCACTTT | CASSDRGQISPLHF